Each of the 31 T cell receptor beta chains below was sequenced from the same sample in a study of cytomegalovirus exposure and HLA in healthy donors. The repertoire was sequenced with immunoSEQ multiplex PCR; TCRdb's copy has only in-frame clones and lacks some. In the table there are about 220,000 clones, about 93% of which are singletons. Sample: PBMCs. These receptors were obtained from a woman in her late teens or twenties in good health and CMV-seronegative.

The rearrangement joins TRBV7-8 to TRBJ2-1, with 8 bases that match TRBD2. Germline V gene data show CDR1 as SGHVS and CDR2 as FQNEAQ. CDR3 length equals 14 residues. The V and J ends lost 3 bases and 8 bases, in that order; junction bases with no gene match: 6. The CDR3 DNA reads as TGTGCCAGCAGCTTCAGCGGGAGAATATATGAGCAGTTCTTC. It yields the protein CASSFSGRIYEQFF.

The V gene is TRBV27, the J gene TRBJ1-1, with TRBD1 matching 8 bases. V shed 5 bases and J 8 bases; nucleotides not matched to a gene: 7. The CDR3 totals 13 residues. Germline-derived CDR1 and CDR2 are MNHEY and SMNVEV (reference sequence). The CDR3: CASSDRGGGEAFF. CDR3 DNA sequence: TGTGCCAGCAGTGACAGGGGTGGTGGCGAAGCTTTCTTT.

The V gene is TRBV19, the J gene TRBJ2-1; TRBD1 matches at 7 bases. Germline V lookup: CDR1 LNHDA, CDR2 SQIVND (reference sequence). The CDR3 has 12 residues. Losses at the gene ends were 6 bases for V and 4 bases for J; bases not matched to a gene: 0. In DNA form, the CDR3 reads TGTGCCAGTAGGACAGGGTACAATGAGCAGTTCTTC. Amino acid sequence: CASRTGYNEQFF.

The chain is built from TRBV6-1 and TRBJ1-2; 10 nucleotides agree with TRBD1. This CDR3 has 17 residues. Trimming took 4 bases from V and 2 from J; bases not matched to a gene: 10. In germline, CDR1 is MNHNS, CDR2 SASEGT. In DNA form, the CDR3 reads TGTGCCAGCAGTGTCCGGGACAGGGGCTATAAAAACTATGGCTACACCTTC. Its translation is CASSVRDRGYKNYGYTF.

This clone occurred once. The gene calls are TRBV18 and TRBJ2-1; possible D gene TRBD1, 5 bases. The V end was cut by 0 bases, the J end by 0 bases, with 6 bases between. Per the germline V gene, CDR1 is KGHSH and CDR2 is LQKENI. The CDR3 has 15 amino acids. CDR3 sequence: CASSPPQGSYNEQFF. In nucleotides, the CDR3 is TGTGCCAGCTCACCACCGCAGGGCTCCTACAATGAGCAGTTCTTC.

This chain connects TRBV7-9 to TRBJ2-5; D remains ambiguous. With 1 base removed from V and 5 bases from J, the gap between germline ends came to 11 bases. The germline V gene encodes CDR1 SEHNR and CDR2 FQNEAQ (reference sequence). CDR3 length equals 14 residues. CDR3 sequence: CASSLGAGRETQYF. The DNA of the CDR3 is TGTGCCAGCAGCTTAGGAGCAGGCAGGGAGACCCAGTACTTC.

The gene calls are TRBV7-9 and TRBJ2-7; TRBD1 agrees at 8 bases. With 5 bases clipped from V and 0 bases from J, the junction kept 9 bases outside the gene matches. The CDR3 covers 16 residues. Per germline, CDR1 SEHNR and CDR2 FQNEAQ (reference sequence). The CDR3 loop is CASSRLQGDRSYEQYF. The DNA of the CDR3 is TGTGCCAGCAGCCGGCTACAGGGGGACCGCTCCTACGAGCAGTACTTC.

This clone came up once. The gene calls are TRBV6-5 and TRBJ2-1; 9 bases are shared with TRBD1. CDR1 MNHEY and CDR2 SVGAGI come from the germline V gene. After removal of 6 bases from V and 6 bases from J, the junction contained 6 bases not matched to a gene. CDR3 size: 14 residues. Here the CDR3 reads CASRGQGWSNEQFF. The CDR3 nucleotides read TGTGCCAGCAGGGGACAGGGTTGGAGCAATGAGCAGTTCTTC.

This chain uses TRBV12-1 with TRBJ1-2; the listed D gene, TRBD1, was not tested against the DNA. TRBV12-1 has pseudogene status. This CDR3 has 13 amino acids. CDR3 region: CASRTGGADGYTF. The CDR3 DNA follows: TGTGCCAGCCGTACAGGGGGCGCGGATGGCTACACCTTC.

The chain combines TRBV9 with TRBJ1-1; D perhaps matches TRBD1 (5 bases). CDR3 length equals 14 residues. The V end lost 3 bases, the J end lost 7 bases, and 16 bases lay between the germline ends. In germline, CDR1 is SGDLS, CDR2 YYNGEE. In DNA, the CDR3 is TGTGCCAGCAGCGGCGGAGACAGTAGACGTGAAGCTTTCTTT. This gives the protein CASSGGDSRREAFF.

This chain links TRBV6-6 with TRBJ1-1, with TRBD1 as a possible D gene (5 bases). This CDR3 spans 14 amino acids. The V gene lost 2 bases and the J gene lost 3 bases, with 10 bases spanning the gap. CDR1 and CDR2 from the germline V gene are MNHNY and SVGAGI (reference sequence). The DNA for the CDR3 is TGTGCCAGCAGTTACCCTTGGGGGGACACTGAAGCTTTCTTT. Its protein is CASSYPWGDTEAFF.

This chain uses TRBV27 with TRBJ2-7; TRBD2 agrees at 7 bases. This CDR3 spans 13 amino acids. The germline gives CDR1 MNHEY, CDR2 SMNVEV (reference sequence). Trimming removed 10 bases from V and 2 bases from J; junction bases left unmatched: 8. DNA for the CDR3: TGTGCCACTAAGGGAGGGCTAGCCTACGAGCAGTACTTC. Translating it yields CATKGGLAYEQYF.

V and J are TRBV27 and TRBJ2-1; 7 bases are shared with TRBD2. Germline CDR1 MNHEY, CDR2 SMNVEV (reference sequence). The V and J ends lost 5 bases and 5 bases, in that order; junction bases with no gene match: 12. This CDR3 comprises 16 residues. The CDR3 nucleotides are TGTGCCAGCAGTCCGCGACTAGCTGGCGTCCACAATGAGCAGTTCTTC. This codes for CASSPRLAGVHNEQFF.

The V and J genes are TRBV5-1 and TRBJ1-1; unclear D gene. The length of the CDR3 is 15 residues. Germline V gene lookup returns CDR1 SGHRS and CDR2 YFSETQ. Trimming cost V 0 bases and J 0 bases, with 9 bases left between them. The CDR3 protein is CASSLEPGLNTEAFF. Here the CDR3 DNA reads TGCGCCAGCAGCTTGGAGCCAGGCCTGAACACTGAAGCTTTCTTT.

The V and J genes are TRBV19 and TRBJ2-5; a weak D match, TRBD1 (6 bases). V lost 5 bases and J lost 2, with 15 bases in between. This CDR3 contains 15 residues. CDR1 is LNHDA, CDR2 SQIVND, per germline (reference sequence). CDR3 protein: CASSLGTRGQETQYF. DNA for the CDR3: TGTGCCAGTAGTCTGGGGACACGGGGACAAGAGACCCAGTACTTC.

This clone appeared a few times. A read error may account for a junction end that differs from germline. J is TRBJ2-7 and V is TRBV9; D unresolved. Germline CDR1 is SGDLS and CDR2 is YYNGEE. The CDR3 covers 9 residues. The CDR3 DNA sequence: TGTGCCAGCAACCCGGGTCGGGACTTC. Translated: CASNPGRDF.

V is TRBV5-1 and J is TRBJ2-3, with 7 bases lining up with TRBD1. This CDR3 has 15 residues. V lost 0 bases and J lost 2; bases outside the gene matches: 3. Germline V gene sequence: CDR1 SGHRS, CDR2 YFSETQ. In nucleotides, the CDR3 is TGCGCCAGCAGCTTGGTGGACAGGCACACAGATACGCAGTATTTT. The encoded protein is CASSLVDRHTDTQYF. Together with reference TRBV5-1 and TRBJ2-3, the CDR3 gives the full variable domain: KAGVTQTPRYLIKTRGQQVTLSCSPISGHRSVSWYQQTPGQGLQFLFEYFSETQRNKGNFPGRFSGRQFSNSRSEMNVSTLELGDSALYLCASSLVDRHTDTQYFGPGTRLTVL.

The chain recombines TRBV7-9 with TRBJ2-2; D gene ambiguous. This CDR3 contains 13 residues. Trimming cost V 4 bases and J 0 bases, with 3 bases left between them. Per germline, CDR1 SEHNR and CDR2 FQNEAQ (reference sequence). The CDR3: CASSSTNTGELFF. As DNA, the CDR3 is TGTGCCAGCAGCTCCACGAACACCGGGGAGCTGTTTTTT.

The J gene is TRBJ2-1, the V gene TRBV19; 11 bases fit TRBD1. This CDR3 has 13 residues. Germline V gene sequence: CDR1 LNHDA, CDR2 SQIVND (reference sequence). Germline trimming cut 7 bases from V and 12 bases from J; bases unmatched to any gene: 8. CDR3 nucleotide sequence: TGTGCCAGTATCGGGACAGGGGGTCTGGGGCAGTTCTTC. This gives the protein CASIGTGGLGQFF. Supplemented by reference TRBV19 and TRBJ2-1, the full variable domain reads DGGITQSPKYLFRKEGQNVTLSCEQNLNHDAMYWYRQDPGQGLRLIYYSQIVNDFQKGDIAEGYSVSREKKESFPLTVTSAQKNPTAFYLCASIGTGGLGQFFGPGTRLTVL.

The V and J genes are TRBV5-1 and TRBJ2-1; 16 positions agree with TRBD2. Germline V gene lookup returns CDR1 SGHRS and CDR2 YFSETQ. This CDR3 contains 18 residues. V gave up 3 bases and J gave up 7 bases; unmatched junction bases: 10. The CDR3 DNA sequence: TGCGCCAGCAGCTGGGGACTAGCGGGAGGGCTCGTAGGTAATGAGCAGTTCTTC. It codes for CASSWGLAGGLVGNEQFF.

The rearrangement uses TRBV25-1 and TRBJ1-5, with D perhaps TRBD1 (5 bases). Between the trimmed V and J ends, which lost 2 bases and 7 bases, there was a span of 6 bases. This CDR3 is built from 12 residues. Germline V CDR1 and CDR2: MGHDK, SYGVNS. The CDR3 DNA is TGTGCCAGCAGTGAAGGGGGGCAGCCCCAGCATTTT. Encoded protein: CASSEGGQPQHF.

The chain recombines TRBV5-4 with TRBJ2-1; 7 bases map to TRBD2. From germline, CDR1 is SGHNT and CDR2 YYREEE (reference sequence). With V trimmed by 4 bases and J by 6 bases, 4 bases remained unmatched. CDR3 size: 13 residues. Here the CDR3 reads CASSGRGVNEQFF. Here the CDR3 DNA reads TGTGCCAGCAGCGGACGGGGGGTCAATGAGCAGTTCTTC.

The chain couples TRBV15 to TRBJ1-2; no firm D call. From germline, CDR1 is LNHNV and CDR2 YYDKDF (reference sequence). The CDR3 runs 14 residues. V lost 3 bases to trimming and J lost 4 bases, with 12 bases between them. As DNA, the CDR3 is TGTGCCACCAGCAGGCAGACTGGATCCTATGGCTACACCTTC. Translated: CATSRQTGSYGYTF.

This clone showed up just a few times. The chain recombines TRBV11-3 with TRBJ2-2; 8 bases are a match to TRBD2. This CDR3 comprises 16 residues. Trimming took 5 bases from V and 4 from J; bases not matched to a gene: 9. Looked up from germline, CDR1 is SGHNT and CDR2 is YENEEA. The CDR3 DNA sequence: TGTGCCAGCAGCCCTCGGGAGGGCCGGGTCACCGGGGAGCTGTTTTTT. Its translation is CASSPREGRVTGELFF.

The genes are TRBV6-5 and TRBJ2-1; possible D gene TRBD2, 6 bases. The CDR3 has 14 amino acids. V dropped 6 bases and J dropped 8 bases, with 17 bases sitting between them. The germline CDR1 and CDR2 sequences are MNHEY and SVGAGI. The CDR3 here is CASRRATRVHEQFF. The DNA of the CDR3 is TGTGCCAGCAGGAGAGCGACTAGGGTTCATGAGCAGTTCTTC.

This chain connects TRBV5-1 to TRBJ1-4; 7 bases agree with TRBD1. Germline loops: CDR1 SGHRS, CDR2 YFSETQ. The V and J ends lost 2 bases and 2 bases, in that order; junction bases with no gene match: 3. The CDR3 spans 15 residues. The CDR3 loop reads CASSLMGQTNEKLFF. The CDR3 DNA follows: TGCGCCAGCAGCTTAATGGGACAGACTAATGAAAAACTGTTTTTT.

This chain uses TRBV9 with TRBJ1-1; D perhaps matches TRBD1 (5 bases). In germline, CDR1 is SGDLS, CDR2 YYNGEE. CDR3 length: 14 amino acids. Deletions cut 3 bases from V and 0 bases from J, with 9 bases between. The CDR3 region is CASSGTSLNTEAFF. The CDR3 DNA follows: TGTGCCAGCAGCGGGACATCCCTGAACACTGAAGCTTTCTTT.

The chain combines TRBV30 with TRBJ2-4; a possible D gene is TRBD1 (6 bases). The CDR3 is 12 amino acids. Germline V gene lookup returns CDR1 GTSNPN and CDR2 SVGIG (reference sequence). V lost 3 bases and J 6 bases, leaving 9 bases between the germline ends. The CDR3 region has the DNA TGTGCCTGGAGGGGACAAGGAAACATTCAGTACTTC. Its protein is CAWRGQGNIQYF.

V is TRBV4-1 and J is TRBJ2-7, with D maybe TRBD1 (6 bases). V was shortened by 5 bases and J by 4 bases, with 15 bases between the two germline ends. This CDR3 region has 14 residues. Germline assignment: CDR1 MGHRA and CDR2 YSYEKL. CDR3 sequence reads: CASSFDRTLYEQYF. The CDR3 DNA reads TGCGCCAGCAGCTTCGACAGGACTCTATACGAGCAGTACTTC.

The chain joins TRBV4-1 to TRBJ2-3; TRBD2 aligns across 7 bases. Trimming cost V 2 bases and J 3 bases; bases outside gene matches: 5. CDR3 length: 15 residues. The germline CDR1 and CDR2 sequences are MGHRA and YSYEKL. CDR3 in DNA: TGCGCCAGCAGCCAACTAGCGGCGGGAACAGATACGCAGTATTTT. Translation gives CASSQLAAGTDTQYF.

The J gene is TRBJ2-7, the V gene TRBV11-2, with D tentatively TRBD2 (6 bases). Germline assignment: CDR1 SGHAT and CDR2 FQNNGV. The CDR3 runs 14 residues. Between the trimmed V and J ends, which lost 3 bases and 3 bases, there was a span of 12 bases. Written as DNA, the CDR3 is TGTGCCAGCAGCTTTCGGCGGGACTTCTACGAGCAGTACTTC. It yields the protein CASSFRRDFYEQYF.